Shown below are 30 T cell receptor beta chains from a single sample sequenced in a study of PD-1 blockade in classical Hodgkin lymphoma. Sequencing was performed with immunoSEQ multiplex PCR; in TCRdb, only in-frame clones are kept and a portion is missing. The sample has more than 50,000 clones, over 85% seen once; the top ten hold approximately 9.7%. Each and every patient relapsed after autologous stem cell transplantation, and patients got differing brentuximab vedotin exposure. Here the sequenced sample was peripheral blood mononuclear cells (PBMCs), taken at baseline. Receptor source: a human donor with classical Hodgkin lymphoma.

The chain recombines TRBV14 with TRBJ2-5, with D possibly being TRBD1 (6 bases). V was pared by 3 bases and J by 4 bases, with 12 bases between. Germline CDR1 SGHDN, CDR2 FVKESK. The CDR3 sequence is 14 residues long. The CDR3 loop reads CASSQQGIRETQYF. The CDR3 DNA sequence: TGTGCCAGCAGCCAGCAGGGGATTAGAGAGACCCAGTACTTC.

V usage is TRBV19 and J usage is TRBJ2-1, with 11 positions matching TRBD2. Germline CDR1 LNHDA, CDR2 SQIVND (reference sequence). CDR3 size: 16 residues. J lost 4 bases, V lost 4 bases, and 6 bases had no gene match. Here the CDR3 DNA reads TGTGCCAGTAGTACGAGACTAGCGGGGCGGTACAATGAGCAGTTCTTC. Encoded protein: CASSTRLAGRYNEQFF.

The gene calls are TRBV28 and TRBJ2-2; D might be TRBD1 (5 bases). The CDR3 sequence is 14 residues long. CDR1 is MDHEN, CDR2 SYDVKM, per germline. V lost 1 base and J 4 bases, leaving 7 bases between the germline ends. This CDR3 reads CASSLYRLTGELFF. In DNA form, the CDR3 reads TGTGCCAGCAGTTTATACAGGCTCACCGGGGAGCTGTTTTTT.

This clone was picked up a small number of times. The chain recombines TRBV7-2 with TRBJ2-1; D gene ambiguous. The germline gives CDR1 SGHTA, CDR2 FQGNSA. This CDR3 has 16 amino acids. The V gene lost 2 bases and the J gene lost 8 bases, with 19 bases spanning the gap. The CDR3 sequence is CASSLWWVVLGHEQFF. CDR3 DNA: TGTGCCAGCAGCTTATGGTGGGTAGTTTTAGGGCATGAGCAGTTCTTC.

This clone was counted between two and nine times. J is TRBJ2-2 and V is TRBV5-1; a weak D match, TRBD1 (6 bases). The CDR3 runs 15 residues. CDR1 is SGHRS and CDR2 is YFSETQ in the germline V gene. The V end lost 4 bases, the J end lost 2 bases, and 12 bases lay between the germline ends. This CDR3 reads CASSTDSANTGELFF. As DNA, the CDR3 is TGCGCCAGCAGCACGGACAGCGCTAACACCGGGGAGCTGTTTTTT.

The CDR3 region has the DNA TGTGCCAGCAGCTATCCGGGACCGAGCTATGGCTACACCTTC. Amino acids: CASSYPGPSYGYTF. This chain joins TRBV7-2 and TRBJ1-2, with D perhaps matching TRBD1 (5 bases). CDR1 SGHTA and CDR2 FQGNSA come from the germline V gene. This CDR3 spans 14 amino acids. The V gene lost 4 bases and the J gene lost 4 bases, with 13 bases spanning the gap.

The chain carries TRBV7-9 and TRBJ1-2, with TRBD1 matching 9 bases. This CDR3 has 16 amino acids. Per the germline V gene, CDR1 is SEHNR and CDR2 is FQNEAQ (reference sequence). With 5 bases clipped from V and 1 base from J, the junction kept 8 bases outside the gene matches. Here the CDR3 DNA reads TGTGCCAGCAGCCCGAGCGTGGACAGGGGTAACTATGGCTACACCTTC. Encoded protein: CASSPSVDRGNYGYTF.

The J gene is TRBJ2-3, the V gene TRBV27; 7 nucleotides line up with TRBD2. Germline V lookup: CDR1 MNHEY, CDR2 SMNVEV (reference sequence). This CDR3 spans 15 amino acids. V lost 3 bases and J lost 3; bases outside the gene matches: 6. CDR3 bases: TGTGCCAGCAGTTTTGGCGGGGGAGGTACAGATACGCAGTATTTT. Residues: CASSFGGGGTDTQYF.

This clone was detected only a few times. This rearrangement joins TRBV30 to TRBJ1-1; possible D gene TRBD1, 5 bases. The CDR3 extends over 13 amino acids. Germline-derived CDR1 and CDR2 are GTSNPN and SVGIG (reference sequence). Trimming removed 0 bases from V and 10 bases from J, with 15 bases in between. DNA for the CDR3: TGTGCCTGGAGTGTAAAGGGGCCCTCTGGAGCTTTCTTT. This encodes CAWSVKGPSGAFF.

This clone has only a few counts. The V gene is TRBV4-1, the J gene TRBJ1-5, with TRBD1 as a possible D gene (5 bases). Trimming pared 0 bases from V and 4 bases from J, leaving 10 bases between. The CDR3 loop spans 15 amino acids. The V gene's germline CDR1 is MGHRA and CDR2 YSYEKL. CDR3: CASSQEVTGNQPQHF. The CDR3, as DNA: TGCGCCAGCAGCCAAGAAGTAACAGGAAATCAGCCCCAGCATTTT.

Only a few counts were recorded for this clone. The gene calls are TRBV10-3 and TRBJ2-7; possibly TRBD1 or TRBD2 for D (5 bases each). Germline V gene data show CDR1 as ENHRY and CDR2 as SYGVKD. V shed 6 bases and J shed 5 bases, with 14 bases lying between them. The CDR3 extends over 13 amino acids. In nucleotides, the CDR3 is TGTGCCATCAGGGGACGGCCAGCCGACGAGCAGTACTTC. It encodes CAIRGRPADEQYF.

The chain combines TRBV19 with TRBJ2-2; 7 nucleotides agree with TRBD1. CDR1 and CDR2 from the germline V gene are LNHDA and SQIVND (reference sequence). This CDR3 has 15 residues. V dropped 5 bases and J dropped 6; count of bases not matched to a gene: 9. As DNA, the CDR3 is TGTGCCAGTAGTGCAACCGGGACAGTGCCCGGGGAGCTGTTTTTT. Amino acid sequence: CASSATGTVPGELFF.

The chain carries TRBV18 and TRBJ2-3; 12 positions match TRBD2. This CDR3 comprises 16 residues. After removal of 3 bases from V and 2 bases from J, the junction contained 3 bases not matched to a gene. Per germline, CDR1 KGHSH and CDR2 LQKENI. The CDR3 reads CASSPRLAGATDTQYF. The CDR3 coding sequence is TGTGCCAGCTCACCGAGACTAGCGGGAGCCACAGATACGCAGTATTTT.

In its sample, this clone was seen once. The chain has TRBV27 and TRBJ2-1; 8 bases are shared with TRBD2. The junction had 6 bases not matched to a gene; V was cut back by 6 bases and J by 2 bases. This CDR3 has 15 residues. Germline values: CDR1 MNHEY, CDR2 SMNVEV (reference sequence). The CDR3 nucleotides read TGTGCCAGCAGCTTAACTAGCGGACCCTACAATGAGCAGTTCTTC. Its protein is CASSLTSGPYNEQFF.

The chain carries TRBV5-1 and TRBJ2-1, with TRBD2 identical over 11 bases. V shed 1 base, J shed 4 bases, and the junction held 1 base outside the gene matches. Germline loops: CDR1 SGHRS, CDR2 YFSETQ. This CDR3 region has 15 residues. Written as DNA, the CDR3 is TGCGCCAGCAGCTTGACTAGCGGGGGATACAATGAGCAGTTCTTC. It is translated as CASSLTSGGYNEQFF. The full variable domain, in which reference TRBV5-1 and TRBJ2-1 provide the parts outside the CDR3, is KAGVTQTPRYLIKTRGQQVTLSCSPISGHRSVSWYQQTPGQGLQFLFEYFSETQRNKGNFPGRFSGRQFSNSRSEMNVSTLELGDSALYLCASSLTSGGYNEQFFGPGTRLTVL.

This clone was seen a single time. The rearrangement uses TRBV6-1 and TRBJ1-4; weak D call: TRBD1 (5 bases). Germline CDR1 MNHNS, CDR2 SASEGT. The CDR3 sequence is 13 residues long. Trimming shortened V by 1 base and J by 10 bases, and 10 bases separated the two germline ends. CDR3 nucleotide sequence: TGTGCCAGCAGTGAAGGGGGGGATGGAAAACTGTTTTTT. Translation: CASSEGGDGKLFF.

The chain couples TRBV27 to TRBJ1-5; perhaps TRBD1 as D (6 bases). This CDR3 region has 15 residues. In germline, CDR1 is MNHEY, CDR2 SMNVEV (reference sequence). Trimming removed 0 bases from V and 4 bases from J, with 10 bases in between. CDR3 in amino acids: CASSLSRGGNQPQHF. The CDR3 DNA reads TGTGCCAGCAGTTTATCCAGGGGAGGTAATCAGCCCCAGCATTTT.

This chain links TRBV30 with TRBJ2-3; tentatively, D is TRBD2 (6 bases). Germline V gives CDR1 GTSNPN, CDR2 SVGIG (reference sequence). The CDR3 covers 14 residues. The ends were cut back, 0 bases at V and 2 bases at J, with 9 bases in the middle. The DNA for the CDR3 is TGTGCCTGGAGTGTAGGCGGGATCACAGATACGCAGTATTTT. This gives the protein CAWSVGGITDTQYF.

The chain combines TRBV25-1 with TRBJ2-7; 7 nucleotides agree with TRBD2. V was pared by 3 bases and J by 2 bases, with 7 bases of the junction left unmatched. This CDR3 spans 15 amino acids. In germline, CDR1 is MGHDK, CDR2 SYGVNS. The CDR3 sequence is CASSDERGAAYEQYF. The CDR3 DNA sequence: TGTGCCAGCAGTGACGAGCGGGGCGCAGCCTACGAGCAGTACTTC.

The rearrangement links TRBV19 to TRBJ2-6, with D unresolved. This CDR3 has 14 residues. Trimming stripped 9 bases from V and 2 bases from J, with 11 bases between. Germline V gives CDR1 LNHDA, CDR2 SQIVND (reference sequence). The chain's CDR3 is CARPTLPGANVLTF. CDR3 DNA sequence: TGTGCCAGGCCGACACTTCCTGGGGCCAACGTCCTGACTTTC.

The chain combines TRBV18 with TRBJ2-7; 12 bases are shared with TRBD2. From germline, CDR1 is KGHSH and CDR2 LQKENI. The CDR3 sequence is 15 residues long. V lost 3 bases, J lost 3 bases, and 3 bases stayed unmatched. CDR3 region: CASSPILAGGYEQYF. The CDR3 DNA is TGTGCCAGCTCACCCATACTAGCGGGGGGCTACGAGCAGTACTTC.

The CDR3 DNA sequence: TGTGCCAGCAGTGACGGGACAGGCAATCAGCCCCAGCATTTT. Protein product: CASSDGTGNQPQHF. The chain carries TRBV6-6 and TRBJ1-5, with 7 bases aligning to TRBD1. The germline V gene encodes CDR1 MNHNY and CDR2 SVGAGI (reference sequence). V lost 5 bases to trimming and J lost 2 bases; unmatched junction nucleotides: 3. This CDR3 region has 14 residues.

This chain connects TRBV15 to TRBJ1-5; the D gene is possibly TRBD1 (6 bases). CDR3 size: 15 residues. Deletions cut 4 bases from V and 4 bases from J, with 14 bases between. Per the germline V gene, CDR1 is LNHNV and CDR2 is YYDKDF (reference sequence). The CDR3 nucleotides read TGTGCCACCAGCATTGTGAGACAGGAGAATCAGCCCCAGCATTTT. This translates into CATSIVRQENQPQHF.

The chain is built from TRBV28 and TRBJ2-1; no reliable D call. The CDR3 loop spans 13 amino acids. Germline assignment: CDR1 MDHEN and CDR2 SYDVKM. Deletions cut 10 bases from V and 6 bases from J, with 16 bases between. CDR3: CATFLVGINEQFF. CDR3 nucleotides: TGTGCCACCTTTCTTGTAGGAATCAATGAGCAGTTCTTC.

The rearrangement uses TRBV7-9 and TRBJ1-3; D gene ambiguous. V lost 5 bases, J lost 0 bases, and 14 bases lay in between. Germline V gene lookup returns CDR1 SEHNR and CDR2 FQNEAQ (reference sequence). This CDR3 is built from 16 residues. CDR3 region: CASSPNDMISGNTIYF. For the CDR3, the DNA is TGTGCCAGCAGCCCGAATGATATGATCTCTGGAAACACCATATATTTT.

The V gene is TRBV14, the J gene TRBJ2-7, with D possibly being TRBD1 (6 bases). Looked up from germline, CDR1 is SGHDN and CDR2 is FVKESK. V lost 0 bases to trimming and J lost 5 bases, with 14 bases between them. This CDR3 is built from 15 residues. This chain's CDR3 is CASSQDRHRDHEQYF. The CDR3 bases are TGTGCCAGCAGCCAAGATCGTCACAGGGACCACGAGCAGTACTTC.

The chain links TRBV7-8 to TRBJ1-6, with TRBD1 identical over 9 bases. Germline CDR1 SGHVS, CDR2 FQNEAQ. After removal of 5 bases from V and 4 bases from J, the junction contained 15 bases not matched to a gene. The CDR3 runs to 19 residues. The CDR3 is CASSTRQGGWGGYNSPLHF. The CDR3 region has the DNA TGTGCCAGCAGCACCCGACAGGGGGGCTGGGGTGGGTATAATTCACCCCTCCACTTT.

The chain is built from TRBV28 and TRBJ2-3, with TRBD1 matching over 7 bases. The germline CDR1 and CDR2 sequences are MDHEN and SYDVKM. V shed 8 bases and J 10 bases; nucleotides not matched to a gene: 12. This CDR3 is built from 13 residues. Here the CDR3 reads CASYRQGYYPQYF. CDR3 bases: TGTGCCAGCTATAGACAGGGCTATTATCCGCAGTATTTT.

This clone has a single count. The J gene is TRBJ2-7, the V gene TRBV5-1; 10 bases are shared with TRBD1. With V trimmed by 4 bases and J by 2 bases, 3 bases remained unmatched. The CDR3 spans 14 residues. Per germline, CDR1 SGHRS and CDR2 YFSETQ. In nucleotides, the CDR3 is TGCGCCAGCAGCCTGACAGGGGGCACCTACGAGCAGTACTTC. The encoded protein is CASSLTGGTYEQYF.

This rearrangement joins TRBV4-2 to TRBJ2-7, with TRBD2 identical over 8 bases. V was clipped by 4 bases and J by 7 bases; unmatched bases: 12. Per germline, CDR1 LGHNA and CDR2 YNFKEQ. This CDR3 is 15 amino acids long. The CDR3 DNA sequence: TGTGCCAGCAGCCTAGGACTAGCCTCCTTGGGGGAGCAGTACTTC. This translates into CASSLGLASLGEQYF.